The 29 T cell receptor beta chains given below trace back to one sample, sequenced in a study of T-cell reconstitution after alpha-beta-depleted transplantation in children. Unique molecular identifiers featured in how the TCRbeta library was prepared. TCRdb passed the PCR reads through MiXCR, listing each CDR3 protein once. The sample lists 200,000 or so distinct CDR3 sequences, approximately 6.8% occurring once. The material was PBMCs, obtained before TCRalphabeta/CD19-depleted stem cell transplant. The receptors shown here come from a girl less than two years old with combined immunodeficiency, due to receive a stem cell transplant.

The J gene is TRBJ2-5, the V gene TRBV12-3 or TRBV12-4; 7 bases align to TRBD2. V lost 5 bases and J lost 10; bases outside the gene matches: 16. The CDR3 consists of 15 residues. The CDR3 nucleotides are TGTGCCAGCAGTAAACCAGACGAGGTGGGGGGGGACCAGTACTTC. Amino acid sequence: CASSKPDEVGGDQYF.

The chain employs TRBV30 and TRBJ2-5, with 7 bases aligning to TRBD1. CDR3 size: 12 residues. The J segment lost 6 bases and the V segment lost 5 bases, leaving 6 bases of the junction unmatched. The germline gives CDR1 GTSNPN, CDR2 SVGIG (reference sequence). The DNA for the CDR3 is TGTGCCTGGGAGGCAGGGGGTAAGACCCAGTACTTC. It encodes CAWEAGGKTQYF.

There are many counts of this clonotype. The V gene is TRBV15, the J gene TRBJ2-3; TRBD1 might be the D (5 bases). CDR1 is LNHNV, CDR2 YYDKDF, per germline (reference sequence). V was pared by 5 bases and J by 0 bases, with 18 bases between. CDR3 length: 17 residues. The CDR3 DNA reads as TGTGCCACCAGCTCACACCCAAGGGGTACTAGCACAGATACGCAGTATTTT. As protein: CATSSHPRGTSTDTQYF.

This clonotype was seen only a few times. V and J are TRBV7-2 and TRBJ2-7; the D is unclear. Germline values: CDR1 SGHTA, CDR2 FQGNSA. The CDR3 totals 17 residues. V was shortened by 5 bases and J by 2 bases, with 22 bases between the two germline ends. CDR3 amino acids: CASSPYGWAIGAYEQYF. Written as DNA, the CDR3 is TGTGCCAGCAGCCCCTACGGATGGGCCATCGGAGCCTACGAGCAGTACTTC.

This clonotype was seen many times. The V gene is TRBV28, the J gene TRBJ1-5; no reliable D call. Germline CDR1 and CDR2: MDHEN and SYDVKM. The CDR3 sequence is 13 residues long. V lost 3 bases and J 7 bases, leaving 10 bases between the germline ends. The CDR3 nucleotides are TGTGCCAGCAGTTTCGGCGGCCAACAGCCCCAGCATTTT. This sequence encodes CASSFGGQQPQHF.

This clonotype was observed at least ten times. The chain employs TRBV29-1 and TRBJ2-1, with D possibly TRBD2 on 8 matching bases. Germline CDR1 reads SQVTM; CDR2 reads ANQGSEA. The V and J ends lost 8 bases and 8 bases respectively, with 22 bases between them. There are 14 residues in the CDR3. The CDR3 bases are TGCAGCTCAAGCGGGAGACAGGGATGGGATGAGCAGTTCTTC. Its protein is CSSSGRQGWDEQFF.

The table lists this clonotype with a few counts. The J gene is TRBJ2-5, the V gene TRBV27; D unclear. The V and J ends lost 8 bases and 5 bases respectively, with 15 bases between them. Germline V gives CDR1 MNHEY, CDR2 SMNVEV (reference sequence). The CDR3 runs 13 residues. Here the CDR3 DNA reads TGTGCCAGCGCGACGGGCCTGCGGGAGACCCAGTACTTC. This translates into CASATGLRETQYF.

This chain uses TRBV5-1 with TRBJ2-3; no firm D call. Germline V gene sequence: CDR1 SGHRS, CDR2 YFSETQ. V lost 0 bases and J lost 2, with 7 bases in between. The length of the CDR3 is 14 residues. The chain's CDR3 is CASSLVDNTDTQYF. The CDR3 coding sequence is TGCGCCAGCAGCTTGGTGGATAACACAGATACGCAGTATTTT.

This clonotype was seen at least ten times. Germline is not matched at one junction end, which may reflect a read error. The gene calls are TRBV7-7 and TRBJ2-7, with D possibly being TRBD1 (6 bases). Germline assignment: CDR1 SSHAT and CDR2 FNYEAQ (reference sequence). This CDR3 has 15 amino acids. The CDR3 DNA sequence: TGTGCTAGCAGCTTAGCGATGGACAGATCCTACGAGCAGTACTTC. Encoded protein: CASSLAMDRSYEQYF.

This clonotype has at least ten counts. This is likely a read error, given that the CDR3 carries no conserved phenylalanine or tryptophan at its end. The limits of the CDR3 on the DNA are not certain, so only TCRdb's listed CDR3 is given. The genes are TRBV20-1 and TRBJ2-3; the D call TRBD2 from the table was never checked on the DNA. Germline assignment: CDR1 DFQATT and CDR2 SNEGSKA (reference sequence). The CDR3 is made up of 13 amino acids, end residues included. The CDR3 loop reads CSARDLLAGVPML.

The table lists this clonotype with many counts. V and J are TRBV7-8 and TRBJ1-2; TRBD1 agrees at 7 bases. The CDR3 runs 16 residues. Germline CDR1 SGHVS, CDR2 FQNEAQ. V lost 4 bases and J lost 7; bases outside the gene matches: 15. The CDR3: CASSSIPGDRLFGYTF. As DNA, the CDR3 is TGTGCCAGCAGCTCTATCCCGGGGGACAGACTCTTTGGCTACACCTTC.

V gene TRBV29-1 combines with J gene TRBJ2-7; D gene unclear. The CDR3 totals 11 residues. Germline assignment: CDR1 SQVTM and CDR2 ANQGSEA. Trimming removed 1 base from V and 3 bases from J, with 4 bases in between. CDR3 bases: TGCAGCGTTGAAGTTAGCTACGAGCAGTACTTC. Translating it yields CSVEVSYEQYF.

Ten or more counts support this clonotype. The V and J genes are TRBV20-1 and TRBJ2-5; D unclear. Germline V gene lookup returns CDR1 DFQATT and CDR2 SNEGSKA (reference sequence). CDR3 length: 11 residues. The germline V and J ends were trimmed by 3 bases and 3 bases, with 5 bases remaining between them. The CDR3, as DNA: TGCAGTGCTAGTGGGGAAGAGACCCAGTACTTC. Its translation: CSASGEETQYF.

This clonotype was counted at least ten times. The chain employs TRBV27 and TRBJ2-1; D remains unclear. V gave up 7 bases and J gave up 6 bases, with 16 bases separating them. The CDR3 spans 14 residues. Germline V gene data show CDR1 as MNHEY and CDR2 as SMNVEV (reference sequence). CDR3 region: CASNQLPPPNEQFF. DNA of the CDR3: TGTGCCAGCAACCAGCTCCCTCCCCCCAATGAGCAGTTCTTC.

This clonotype was detected a few times. The chain combines TRBV25-1 with TRBJ1-2; tentatively, D is TRBD1 (5 bases). CDR1 and CDR2 from the germline V gene are MGHDK and SYGVNS. This CDR3 spans 12 amino acids. V lost 8 bases and J 7 bases, leaving 14 bases between the germline ends. CDR3 coding DNA: TGTGCCAGCGGGATCGGGGCTAGTGGCTACACCTTC. Its translation: CASGIGASGYTF.

This clonotype was found many times. The CDR3 DNA is TGTGCCAGCAGCTCGTACCAGGGGGCGGTCACAGATACGCAGTATTTT. Translation: CASSSYQGAVTDTQYF. The chain is built from TRBV9 and TRBJ2-3, with 8 positions matching TRBD1. The CDR3 consists of 16 residues. Germline CDR1 SGDLS, CDR2 YYNGEE. Germline trimming cut 4 bases from V and 2 bases from J; bases unmatched to any gene: 9.

This clonotype has just a few counts. The chain is built from TRBV28 and TRBJ2-2; D is possibly TRBD1 (5 bases). V lost 4 bases to trimming and J lost 8 bases, with 11 bases between them. Germline V gene sequence: CDR1 MDHEN, CDR2 SYDVKM. This CDR3 spans 13 amino acids. The DNA for the CDR3 is TGTGCCAGCAGTTGGGGCCCTCAAGGGGAGCTGTTTTTT. This gives the protein CASSWGPQGELFF. The complete variable domain, with remaining parts taken from reference TRBV28 and TRBJ2-2, reads DVKVTQSSRYLVKRTGEKVFLECVQDMDHENMFWYRQDPGLGLRLIYFSYDVKMKEKGDIPEGYSVSREKKERFSLILESASTNQTSMYLCASSWGPQGELFFGEGSRLTVL.

This clonotype occurred many times. J is TRBJ2-7 and V is TRBV3-1; 8 nucleotides line up with TRBD1. This CDR3 is 15 amino acids long. The germline CDR1 and CDR2 sequences are LGHDT and YNNKEL (reference sequence). V lost 4 bases and J lost 2; bases outside the gene matches: 7. CDR3: CASSLDRGRPYEQYF. Written as DNA, the CDR3 is TGTGCCAGCAGCCTCGACAGGGGCAGGCCCTACGAGCAGTACTTC.

This clonotype came up many times. The genes are TRBV5-1 and TRBJ2-5, with TRBD2 matching over 7 bases. There are 17 residues in the CDR3. The trim removed 1 base at V and 0 bases at J, leaving 9 bases unmatched. Germline loops: CDR1 SGHRS, CDR2 YFSETQ. The CDR3 sequence is CASSLTAGAGYQETQYF. The CDR3 nucleotides are TGCGCCAGCAGCTTGACGGCGGGAGCAGGGTACCAAGAGACCCAGTACTTC.

The V call is TRBV5-1, the J call TRBJ2-1; 11 bases are a match to TRBD2. Losses at the gene ends were 5 bases for V and 3 bases for J; bases not matched to a gene: 4. In germline, CDR1 is SGHRS, CDR2 YFSETQ. This CDR3 region has 15 residues. CDR3 nucleotides: TGCGCCAGCAGTCCTAGCGGGGGGAACTACAATGAGCAGTTCTTC. Residues: CASSPSGGNYNEQFF.

This clonotype was seen ten or more times. CDR3 in DNA: TGCGCCAGCAGCCAAGACAGGGGTGCCTATGGCTACACCTTC. It encodes CASSQDRGAYGYTF. The chain uses TRBV4-3 and TRBJ1-2, with a possible D match to TRBD1 (6 bases). The germline V gene encodes CDR1 LGHNA and CDR2 YSLEER. Deletions cut 0 bases from V and 4 bases from J, with 9 bases between. The CDR3 is made up of 14 amino acids.

In its sample, this clonotype was seen many times. The chain links TRBV3-1 to TRBJ1-1; tentative D call: TRBD1 (5 bases). Germline CDR1 is LGHDT and CDR2 is YNNKEL (reference sequence). This CDR3 is built from 15 residues. Between the trimmed V and J ends, which lost 1 base and 8 bases, there was a span of 17 bases. The CDR3 DNA reads TGTGCCAGCAGCCAAGCTTGGGGGTTATACTTCGAAGCTTTCTTT. Protein: CASSQAWGLYFEAFF.

This clonotype has a count of ten or more. The chain has TRBV27 and TRBJ1-5; the D is unclear. Germline-derived CDR1 and CDR2 are MNHEY and SMNVEV (reference sequence). The germline V and J ends were trimmed by 3 bases and 0 bases, with 12 bases remaining between them. The CDR3 is 16 residues long. The CDR3 spells CASSFGRPYSNQPQHF. CDR3 bases: TGTGCCAGCAGTTTCGGCAGGCCCTATAGCAATCAGCCCCAGCATTTT.

V is TRBV6-1 and J is TRBJ2-2, with D perhaps matching TRBD1 or TRBD2 (5 bases each). Germline V gene sequence: CDR1 MNHNS, CDR2 SASEGT. This CDR3 comprises 13 residues. In DNA form, the CDR3 reads TGTGCGACAGAGGGTGGAAACACCGGGGAGCTGTTTTTT. Its protein is CATEGGNTGELFF.

The gene calls are TRBV7-9 and TRBJ1-2; tentative D call: TRBD1 (6 bases). The germline V and J ends were trimmed by 1 base and 4 bases, with 16 bases remaining between them. The CDR3 is made up of 16 amino acids. The germline CDR1 and CDR2 sequences are SEHNR and FQNEAQ (reference sequence). The CDR3 loop is CASSLGPQGLIYGYTF. DNA for the CDR3: TGTGCCAGCAGCTTAGGCCCACAGGGCTTAATCTATGGCTACACCTTC.

This chain links TRBV18 with TRBJ2-5; the D is unclear. V was shortened by 1 base and J by 3 bases, with 15 bases between the two germline ends. The CDR3 totals 16 residues. Germline CDR1 KGHSH, CDR2 LQKENI. The CDR3 DNA reads TGTGCCAGCTCACCACTCGTGGCTTCGCTAAAAGAGACCCAGTACTTC. Protein: CASSPLVASLKETQYF.

This clonotype was seen at least ten times. V gene TRBV7-2 combines with J gene TRBJ2-1, with 8 bases fitting TRBD2. Germline V CDR1 and CDR2: SGHTA, FQGNSA. The CDR3 is made up of 15 amino acids. The V gene end was trimmed by 2 bases and the J gene end by 2 bases; junction bases not matched to a gene: 2. For the CDR3, the DNA is TGTGCCAGCAGCTTACAGCGGGGGACCTACAATGAGCAGTTCTTC. Its protein product is CASSLQRGTYNEQFF.

This clonotype has a handful of counts. This chain joins TRBV5-1 and TRBJ2-2, with D possibly called TRBD1 or TRBD2 (5 bases each). V was clipped by 2 bases and J by 0 bases, with 17 bases between them. The CDR3 sequence is 18 residues long. Germline loops: CDR1 SGHRS, CDR2 YFSETQ. The CDR3 sequence is CASSFPGPGPANTGELFF. Here the CDR3 DNA reads TGCGCCAGCAGCTTCCCAGGCCCGGGACCGGCGAACACCGGGGAGCTGTTTTTT.

This clonotype was detected only a few times. The chain is built from TRBV27 and TRBJ2-5; D gene unclear. CDR1 MNHEY and CDR2 SMNVEV come from the germline V gene (reference sequence). V gave up 1 base and J gave up 5 bases, with 23 bases separating them. The CDR3 totals 18 residues. Here the CDR3 DNA reads TGTGCCAGCAGTTTATACTCCCCCGCAGTCCCCCAAGGCGAGACCCAGTACTTC. Encoded protein: CASSLYSPAVPQGETQYF.